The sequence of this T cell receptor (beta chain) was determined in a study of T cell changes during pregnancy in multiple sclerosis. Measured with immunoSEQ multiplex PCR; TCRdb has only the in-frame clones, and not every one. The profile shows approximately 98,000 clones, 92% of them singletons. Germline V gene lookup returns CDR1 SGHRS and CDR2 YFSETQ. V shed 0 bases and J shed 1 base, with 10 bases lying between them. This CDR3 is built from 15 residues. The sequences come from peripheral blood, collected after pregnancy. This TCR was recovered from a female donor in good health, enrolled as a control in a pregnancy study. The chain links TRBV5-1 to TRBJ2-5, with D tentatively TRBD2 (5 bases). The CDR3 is CASSLVVGSQETQYF. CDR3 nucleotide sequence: TGCGCCAGCAGCTTGGTTGTAGGGAGCCAAGAGACCCAGTACTTC.